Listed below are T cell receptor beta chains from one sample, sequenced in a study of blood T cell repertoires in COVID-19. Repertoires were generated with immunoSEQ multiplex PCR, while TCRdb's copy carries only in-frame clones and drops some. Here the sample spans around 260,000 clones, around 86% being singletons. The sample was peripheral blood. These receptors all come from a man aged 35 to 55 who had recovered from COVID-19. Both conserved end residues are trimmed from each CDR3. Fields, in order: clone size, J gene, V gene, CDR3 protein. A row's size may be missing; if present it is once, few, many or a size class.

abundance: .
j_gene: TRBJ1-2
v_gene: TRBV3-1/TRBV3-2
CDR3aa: ASSQPGGAYGYT

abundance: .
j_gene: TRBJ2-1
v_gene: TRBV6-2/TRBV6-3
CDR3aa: ASSWDMSSYNEQF

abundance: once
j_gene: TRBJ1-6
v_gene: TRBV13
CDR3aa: ASSLPGQSNSPLH

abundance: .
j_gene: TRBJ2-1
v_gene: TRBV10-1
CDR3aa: ASSEFPKRAYNEQF

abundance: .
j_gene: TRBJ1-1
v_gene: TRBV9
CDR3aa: ASSHGVWDRGSTEAF

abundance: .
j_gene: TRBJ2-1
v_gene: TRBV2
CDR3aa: ASLGLAGYDEQF

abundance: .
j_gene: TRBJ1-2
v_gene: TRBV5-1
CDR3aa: ASSLGAVYGYT

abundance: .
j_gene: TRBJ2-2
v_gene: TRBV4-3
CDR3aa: ASSQISSRTGELF

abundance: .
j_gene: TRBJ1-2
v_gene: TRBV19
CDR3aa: ASSFPTGFYGYT

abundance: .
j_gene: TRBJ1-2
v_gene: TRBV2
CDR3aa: ASSEEQPYGYT

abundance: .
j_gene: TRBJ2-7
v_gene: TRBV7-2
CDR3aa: ASSLEASGGYEQY

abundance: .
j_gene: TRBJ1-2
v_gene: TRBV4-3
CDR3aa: ASSQAVVGLNYGYT

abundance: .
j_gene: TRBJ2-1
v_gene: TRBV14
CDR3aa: ASRGEHALDEQF

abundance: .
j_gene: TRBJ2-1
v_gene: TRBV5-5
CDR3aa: ASSWATGFSYNEQF

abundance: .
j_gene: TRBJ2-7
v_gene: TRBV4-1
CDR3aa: ASSQEQKAYEQY

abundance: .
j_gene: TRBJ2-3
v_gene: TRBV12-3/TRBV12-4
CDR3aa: ASSRAGGPSY

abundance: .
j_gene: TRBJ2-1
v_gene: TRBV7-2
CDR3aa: ASSLVRVPDEQF

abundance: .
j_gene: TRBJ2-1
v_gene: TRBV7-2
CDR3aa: ASSSGQYNNEQF

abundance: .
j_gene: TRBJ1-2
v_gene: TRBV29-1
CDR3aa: SVGGGTT

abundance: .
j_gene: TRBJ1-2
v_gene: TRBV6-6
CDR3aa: AHWAQGSMGYT

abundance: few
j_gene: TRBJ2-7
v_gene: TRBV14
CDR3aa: ASSQVRHGGYEQY

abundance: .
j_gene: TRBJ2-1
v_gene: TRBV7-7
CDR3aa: ASSGTSGPYNEQF

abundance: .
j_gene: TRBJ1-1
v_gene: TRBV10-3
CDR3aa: AILGENTEAF

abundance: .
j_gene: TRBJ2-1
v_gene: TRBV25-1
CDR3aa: ASKSSGNNEQF

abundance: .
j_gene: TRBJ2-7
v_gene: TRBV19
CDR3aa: ASSSQQGPYEQY

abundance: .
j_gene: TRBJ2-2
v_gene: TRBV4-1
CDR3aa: ASSLTGTGELF

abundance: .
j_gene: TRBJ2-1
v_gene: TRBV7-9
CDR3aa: ASSSPGGRQGVNEQF

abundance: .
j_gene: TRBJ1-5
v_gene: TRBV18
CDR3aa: ASSPGTGSGSNQPQH

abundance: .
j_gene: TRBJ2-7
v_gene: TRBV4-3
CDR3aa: ASSPGPAGREQY

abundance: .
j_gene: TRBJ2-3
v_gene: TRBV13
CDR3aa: ASRGPTSGDTDTQY

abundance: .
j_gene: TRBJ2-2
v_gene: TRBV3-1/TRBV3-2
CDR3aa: ASSQGPLAGRLNTGELF

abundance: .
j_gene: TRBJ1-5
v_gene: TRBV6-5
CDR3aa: ASSYGTGGNQPQH

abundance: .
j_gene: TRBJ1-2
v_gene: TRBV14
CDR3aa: ASSQDNIGQANSGGYT

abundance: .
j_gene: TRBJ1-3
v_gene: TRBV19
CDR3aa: ASSIAGNTIY

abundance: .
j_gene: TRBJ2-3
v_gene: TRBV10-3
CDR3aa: ATIAGDTQY

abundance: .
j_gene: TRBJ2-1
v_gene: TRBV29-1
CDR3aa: SGLGQGAYNEQF

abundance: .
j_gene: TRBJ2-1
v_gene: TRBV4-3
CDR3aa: ASADSSYNEQF

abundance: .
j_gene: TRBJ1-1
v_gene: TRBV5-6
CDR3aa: ASSLAGRMNTEAF

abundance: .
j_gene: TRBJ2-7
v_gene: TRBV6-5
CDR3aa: ASSYLTGSSYEQY

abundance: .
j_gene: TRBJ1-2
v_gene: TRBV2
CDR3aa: ASNRDSPYT

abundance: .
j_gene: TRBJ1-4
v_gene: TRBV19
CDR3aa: ASRRDRLDEKLF